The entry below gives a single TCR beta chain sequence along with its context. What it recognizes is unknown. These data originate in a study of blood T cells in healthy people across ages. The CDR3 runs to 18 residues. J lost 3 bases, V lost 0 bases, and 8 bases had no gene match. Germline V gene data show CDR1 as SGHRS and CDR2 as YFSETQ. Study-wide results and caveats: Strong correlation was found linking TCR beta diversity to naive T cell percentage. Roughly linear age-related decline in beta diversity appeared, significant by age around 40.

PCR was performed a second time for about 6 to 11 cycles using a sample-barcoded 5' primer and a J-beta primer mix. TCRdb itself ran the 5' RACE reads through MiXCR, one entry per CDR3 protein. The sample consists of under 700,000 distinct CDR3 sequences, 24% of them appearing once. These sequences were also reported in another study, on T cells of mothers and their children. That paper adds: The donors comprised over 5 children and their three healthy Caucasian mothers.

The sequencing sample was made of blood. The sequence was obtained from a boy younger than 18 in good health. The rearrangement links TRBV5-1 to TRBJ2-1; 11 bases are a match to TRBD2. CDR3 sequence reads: CASSLASGGPRGYNEQFF. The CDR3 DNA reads TGCGCCAGCAGCTTGGCTAGCGGGGGGCCCCGGGGCTACAATGAGCAGTTCTTC.